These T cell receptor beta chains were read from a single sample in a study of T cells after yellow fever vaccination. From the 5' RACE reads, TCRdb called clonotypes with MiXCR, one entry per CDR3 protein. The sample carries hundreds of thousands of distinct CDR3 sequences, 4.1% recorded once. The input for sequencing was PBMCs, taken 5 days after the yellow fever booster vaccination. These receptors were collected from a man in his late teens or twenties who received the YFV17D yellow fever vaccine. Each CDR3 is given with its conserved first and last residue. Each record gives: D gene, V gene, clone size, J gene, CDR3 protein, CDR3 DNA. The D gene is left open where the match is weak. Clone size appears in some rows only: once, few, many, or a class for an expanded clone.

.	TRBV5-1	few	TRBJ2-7	CASSLEGGSGQYEQYF	TGCGCCAGCAGCTTGGAGGGGGGCAGTGGGCAGTACGAGCAGTACTTC
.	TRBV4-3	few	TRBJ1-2	CASSQDLGLNYGYTF	TGCGCCAGCAGCCAAGATTTAGGCCTTAACTATGGCTACACCTTC
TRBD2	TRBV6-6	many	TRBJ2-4	CASSYSTSGLAKNIQYF	TGTGCCAGCAGTTACTCGACTAGCGGGTTAGCCAAAAACATTCAGTACTTC
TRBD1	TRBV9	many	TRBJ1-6	CASSVRDRINSPLHF	TGTGCCAGCAGCGTCCGGGACAGGATTAATTCACCCCTCCACTTT
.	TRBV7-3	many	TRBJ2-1	CASSLTGQRTNEQFF	TGTGCCAGCAGCTTAACGGGGCAGAGGACCAATGAGCAGTTCTTC
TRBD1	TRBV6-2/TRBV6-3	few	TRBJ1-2	CASSHWDRPSGYTF	TGTGCCAGCAGTCACTGGGACAGGCCATCGGGCTACACCTTC
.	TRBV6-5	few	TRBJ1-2	CASSTEGGYTF	TGTGCCAGCAGTACAGAGGGTGGCTACACCTTC
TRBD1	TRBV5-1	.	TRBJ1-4	CASSTDRATNEKLFF	TGCGCCAGCAGCACGGACAGGGCAACTAATGAAAAACTGTTTTTT
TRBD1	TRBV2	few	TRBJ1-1	CAMRDPGQGDRNTEAFF	TGTGCCATGCGGGATCCGGGACAGGGGGATAGGAACACTGAAGCTTTCTTT
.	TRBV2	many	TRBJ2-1	CASREGLEVDEQFF	TGTGCCAGCAGGGAGGGACTGGAAGTCGATGAGCAGTTCTTC
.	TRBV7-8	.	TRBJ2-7	CASSLDDGPYEQYF	TGTGCCAGCAGCTTGGATGATGGCCCCTACGAGCAGTACTTC